These 28 T cell receptor beta chains were sequenced from one sample in a study of shared clonotypes between healthy human individuals. Produced via immunoSEQ multiplex PCR; TCRdb's table is partial and in-frame only. The sample shows around 550,000 clones, 90% to 97% of them seen only once. The sample comprised naive CD4+ T cells sorted from blood. The sample's subset: CD45RA+ positively selected. The receptors originated from a woman younger than 45 in good health.

This chain connects TRBV9 to TRBJ2-5, with 12 positions matching TRBD1. The V segment lost 0 bases and the J segment 4 bases; nucleotides outside the gene matches: 7. The CDR3 covers 17 residues. The germline V gene has CDR1 SGDLS and CDR2 YYNGEE. The CDR3 region is CASSVGAGTGGRETQYF. In nucleotides, the CDR3 is TGTGCCAGCAGCGTAGGGGCCGGGACAGGGGGCCGAGAGACCCAGTACTTC.

The J gene is TRBJ1-5, the V gene TRBV6-6; no clear D. The germline V and J ends were trimmed by 5 bases and 4 bases, with 18 bases remaining between them. Germline CDR1 MNHNY, CDR2 SVGAGI (reference sequence). CDR3 length: 16 amino acids. As DNA, the CDR3 is TGTGCCAGCAGTCTCTACAGATATCGCCAAAATCAGCCCCAGCATTTT. It codes for CASSLYRYRQNQPQHF.

The chain employs TRBV4-1 and TRBJ2-4; D unresolved. From germline, CDR1 is MGHRA and CDR2 YSYEKL. V was pared by 2 bases and J by 0 bases, with 11 bases between. The CDR3 runs 16 residues. CDR3 in amino acids: CASSQLPILAKNIQYF. CDR3 DNA sequence: TGCGCCAGCAGCCAATTGCCGATCCTAGCCAAAAACATTCAGTACTTC.

This clone was detected only once. The chain is built from TRBV29-1 and TRBJ2-7; D possibly uses TRBD1 or TRBD2 (6 bases each). Trimming removed 5 bases from V and 3 bases from J, with 38 bases in between. Germline loops: CDR1 SQVTM, CDR2 ANQGSEA. This CDR3 is 21 amino acids long. CDR3 sequence (DNA): TGCAGCGTTATATTTAGGGGGGTGGTGAGGGACCAGTTAAGGTTGCTCTACGAGCAGTACTTC. Amino acid sequence: CSVIFRGVVRDQLRLLYEQYF.

The chain recombines TRBV9 with TRBJ1-3; D gene unclear. Germline V gene data show CDR1 as SGDLS and CDR2 as YYNGEE. The V end lost 3 bases, the J end lost 1 base, and 5 bases lay between the germline ends. This CDR3 is built from 13 residues. The CDR3 is CASSATSGNTIYF. Here the CDR3 DNA reads TGTGCCAGCAGCGCGACGTCTGGAAACACCATATATTTT.

V and J are TRBV29-1 and TRBJ1-2; a possible D gene is TRBD1 (5 bases). Germline V lookup: CDR1 SQVTM, CDR2 ANQGSEA. The CDR3 is made up of 13 amino acids. V was pared by 4 bases and J by 4 bases, with 13 bases between. As DNA, the CDR3 is TGCAGCGTTGTGGTCAGGGATGGCTATGGCTACACCTTC. Amino acids: CSVVVRDGYGYTF.

This clone was counted only a few times. The chain has TRBV20-1 and TRBJ2-7; D gene ambiguous. Germline CDR1 and CDR2: DFQATT and SNEGSKA (reference sequence). The CDR3 sequence is 10 residues long. Trimming took 5 bases from V and 4 from J, leaving 6 bases between them. CDR3 region: CSAAPYEQYF. As DNA, the CDR3 is TGCAGTGCTGCCCCTTACGAGCAGTACTTC.

The V and J genes are TRBV6-4 and TRBJ2-7; 7 positions match TRBD2. The CDR3 runs 15 residues. V shed 6 bases, J shed 2 bases, and the junction held 10 bases outside the gene matches. In germline, CDR1 is MRHNA, CDR2 SNTAGT. The CDR3 sequence is CASRGGIGDPYEQYF. Here the CDR3 DNA reads TGTGCCAGCAGGGGAGGGATAGGGGACCCCTACGAGCAGTACTTC.

This chain connects TRBV6-1 to TRBJ2-7; perhaps D is TRBD1 or TRBD2 (5 bases each). There are 14 residues in the CDR3. V lost 6 bases and J 0 bases, leaving 12 bases between the germline ends. The germline V gene has CDR1 MNHNS and CDR2 SASEGT. CDR3 coding DNA: TGTGCCAGCAGGGAGGACACCAGCTCCTACGAGCAGTACTTC. The encoded protein is CASREDTSSYEQYF.

The chain has TRBV28 and TRBJ2-2; maybe TRBD2 (5 bases). This CDR3 is 14 amino acids long. V was shortened by 6 bases and J by 3 bases, with 11 bases between the two germline ends. Germline assignment: CDR1 MDHEN and CDR2 SYDVKM. Here the CDR3 reads CASRLTSYTGELFF. The DNA of the CDR3 is TGTGCCAGCAGGCTAACTAGTTACACCGGGGAGCTGTTTTTT.

V usage is TRBV27 and J usage is TRBJ2-1, with TRBD2 matching 8 bases. The V gene's germline CDR1 is MNHEY and CDR2 SMNVEV (reference sequence). The CDR3 is 16 residues long. V lost 3 bases, J lost 0 bases, and 4 bases stayed unmatched. The CDR3 protein is CASSFHGRASYNEQFF. In DNA form, the CDR3 reads TGTGCCAGCAGTTTTCACGGGAGGGCCTCCTACAATGAGCAGTTCTTC.

This rearrangement joins TRBV28 to TRBJ1-1; D remains ambiguous. Trimming removed 3 bases at V and 0 bases at J, with 8 bases between. The CDR3 has 14 amino acids. The germline V gene encodes CDR1 MDHEN and CDR2 SYDVKM. The CDR3 DNA reads as TGTGCCAGCAGTTTCATCCTCATGAACACTGAAGCTTTCTTT. It yields the protein CASSFILMNTEAFF.

The chain couples TRBV18 to TRBJ1-5, with D hard to call. V lost 3 bases, J lost 5 bases, and 11 bases lay in between. This CDR3 is built from 14 residues. CDR1 and CDR2 from the germline V gene are KGHSH and LQKENI. The CDR3 DNA follows: TGTGCCAGCTCACCCGGGTCCGGGGATCAGCCCCAGCATTTT. It specifies CASSPGSGDQPQHF. The full variable domain, with the rest looked up from reference TRBV18 and TRBJ1-5, is NAGVMQNPRHLVRRRGQEARLRCSPMKGHSHVYWYRQLPEEGLKFMVYLQKENIIDESGMPKERFSAEFPKEGPSILRIQQVVRGDSAAYFCASSPGSGDQPQHFGDGTRLSIL.

V and J are TRBV19 and TRBJ2-7; 12 bases are a match to TRBD1. J lost 0 bases, V lost 5 bases, and 5 bases had no gene match. The CDR3 length is 16 residues. Germline values: CDR1 LNHDA, CDR2 SQIVND (reference sequence). The CDR3 sequence: CASSAGTGGSSYEQYF. CDR3 DNA: TGTGCCAGTAGTGCCGGGACAGGGGGCAGCTCCTACGAGCAGTACTTC.

This rearrangement joins TRBV27 to TRBJ2-7, with D possibly TRBD2 on 6 matching bases. Germline CDR1 MNHEY, CDR2 SMNVEV (reference sequence). The CDR3 length is 15 residues. Trimming shortened V by 5 bases and J by 0 bases, and 14 bases separated the two germline ends. The DNA for the CDR3 is TGTGCCAGCAGTCGTAGCGGCCTTAGCTCCTACGAGCAGTACTTC. It encodes CASSRSGLSSYEQYF.

The rearrangement uses TRBV6-5 and TRBJ2-7; D is uncertain. The germline CDR1 and CDR2 sequences are MNHEY and SVGAGI. This CDR3 is 15 amino acids long. V was clipped by 0 bases and J by 2 bases, with 11 bases between them. CDR3 sequence (DNA): TGTGCCAGCAGTTACTCGATTGTCACTCCCTACGAGCAGTACTTC. It encodes CASSYSIVTPYEQYF.

The chain employs TRBV5-6 and TRBJ2-7; D is undetermined. Trimming stripped 0 bases from V and 1 base from J, with 11 bases between. CDR1 is SGHDT and CDR2 is YYEEEE in the germline V gene. The CDR3 spans 15 residues. CDR3 residues: CASSLGALRSYEQYF. The CDR3 DNA is TGTGCCAGCAGCTTGGGGGCGTTAAGGTCCTACGAGCAGTACTTC. Full variable domain (outside the CDR3, taken from reference TRBV5-6 and TRBJ2-7): DAGVTQSPTHLIKTRGQQVTLRCSPKSGHDTVSWYQQALGQGPQFIFQYYEEEERQRGNFPDRFSGHQFPNYSSELNVNALLLGDSALYLCASSLGALRSYEQYFGPGTRLTVT.

The J gene is TRBJ2-5, the V gene TRBV28; 10 nucleotides match TRBD2. V was clipped by 1 base and J by 3 bases; unmatched bases: 5. CDR1 is MDHEN, CDR2 SYDVKM, per germline. The CDR3 totals 16 residues. The CDR3 DNA sequence: TGTGCCAGCAGTTTATTAGCGGGAGGAGGAAAAGAGACCCAGTACTTC. Protein product: CASSLLAGGGKETQYF.

V is TRBV7-9 and J is TRBJ1-5; 9 bases are a match to TRBD1. The ends lost 6 bases at V and 2 bases at J; junction bases unmatched: 2. The CDR3 spans 14 residues. The germline CDR1 and CDR2 sequences are SEHNR and FQNEAQ (reference sequence). The DNA for the CDR3 is TGTGCCAGCAGTCGGACAGGGGGCAATCAGCCCCAGCATTTT. Translated, it gives CASSRTGGNQPQHF.

This chain uses TRBV18 with TRBJ2-5, with D uncertain. Gene TRBJ2-7 matches the end of the DNA better, so the J call may be wrong. Germline V gene lookup returns CDR1 KGHSH and CDR2 LQKENI. This CDR3 comprises 13 residues. CDR3 DNA sequence: TGTGCCAGCTCACCGACACATTACTACGAGCAGTACTTC. Translated: CASSPTHYYEQYF.

V and J are TRBV5-4 and TRBJ2-7; D might be TRBD2 (7 bases). The CDR3 has 19 residues. The V and J ends lost 3 bases and 3 bases respectively, with 28 bases between them. Germline assignment: CDR1 SGHNT and CDR2 YYREEE (reference sequence). The CDR3 spells CASSWGASSGVAGNYEQYF. The CDR3 bases are TGTGCCAGCAGCTGGGGGGCCTCATCAGGGGTAGCGGGTAACTACGAGCAGTACTTC.

This chain links TRBV9 with TRBJ2-1; D call uncertain. Between the trimmed V and J ends, which lost 4 bases and 0 bases, there was a span of 11 bases. Germline V gene sequence: CDR1 SGDLS, CDR2 YYNGEE. The CDR3 is 15 amino acids. In DNA, the CDR3 is TGTGCCAGCAGCAACTACGGGTACTCCTACAATGAGCAGTTCTTC. This codes for CASSNYGYSYNEQFF.

The genes are TRBV27 and TRBJ1-5, with D tentatively TRBD1 (5 bases). Germline V gene data show CDR1 as MNHEY and CDR2 as SMNVEV (reference sequence). The CDR3 extends over 14 amino acids. Deletions cut 5 bases from V and 6 bases from J, with 14 bases between. The CDR3 DNA follows: TGTGCCAGCAGTGGGCCCAGGGTCAGTCAGCCCCAGCATTTT. As protein: CASSGPRVSQPQHF.

This clone was recorded only once. The rearrangement joins TRBV5-4 to TRBJ1-2, with TRBD1 identical over 9 bases. Germline CDR1 SGHNT, CDR2 YYREEE (reference sequence). The ends lost 4 bases at V and 6 bases at J; junction bases unmatched: 4. CDR3 length equals 13 residues. CDR3 coding DNA: TGTGCCAGCAGCCTGACAGGGGGAAATGGCTACACCTTC. As protein: CASSLTGGNGYTF.

The chain links TRBV7-9 to TRBJ1-1; D not resolved. This CDR3 contains 13 residues. Germline V gives CDR1 SEHNR, CDR2 FQNEAQ (reference sequence). V lost 5 bases to trimming and J lost 1 base, with 8 bases between them. The CDR3 sequence is CASSLPANTEAFF. The CDR3 DNA sequence: TGTGCCAGCAGCCTCCCCGCGAACACTGAAGCTTTCTTT.

This clone was detected only once. V is TRBV25-1 and J is TRBJ2-2; tentatively, D is TRBD1 or TRBD2 (5 bases each). CDR3 length: 15 amino acids. V lost 3 bases and J 6 bases, leaving 14 bases between the germline ends. Germline assignment: CDR1 MGHDK and CDR2 SYGVNS. CDR3 in amino acids: CASSDGGYLAGELFF. Written as DNA, the CDR3 is TGTGCCAGCAGTGATGGGGGTTATCTCGCCGGGGAGCTGTTTTTT.

Details on this clone: This specimen includes other DNA sequences encoding the same CDR3. The V and J genes are TRBV2 and TRBJ1-5; TRBD1 aligns across 8 bases. Germline V CDR1 and CDR2: SNHLY, FYNNEI. J was trimmed by 1 base and V by 9 bases; bases with no gene match: 2. The CDR3 runs to 13 residues. The CDR3 protein is CASDRGSNQPQHF. For the CDR3, the DNA is TGTGCCAGTGACAGGGGAAGCAATCAGCCCCAGCATTTT.

This chain links TRBV18 with TRBJ1-6; 11 bases are shared with TRBD1. The CDR3 contains 15 residues. Germline CDR1 KGHSH, CDR2 LQKENI. V trimming: 5 bases; J trimming: 6 bases; junction bases outside the gene matches: 3. The CDR3 reads CASSGQGAVNSPLHF. CDR3 in DNA: TGTGCCAGCTCAGGACAGGGGGCGGTTAATTCACCCCTCCACTTT. Variable domain in full (rest from reference TRBV18 and TRBJ1-6): NAGVMQNPRHLVRRRGQEARLRCSPMKGHSHVYWYRQLPEEGLKFMVYLQKENIIDESGMPKERFSAEFPKEGPSILRIQQVVRGDSAAYFCASSGQGAVNSPLHFGNGTRLTVT.